Reported below is one T cell receptor beta chain. Researchers took RNA transcripts and amplified the TCR beta CDR3 regions from them. In the first-round RT-PCR of the TCR CDR3, the HTBI primer set was used. MiXCR, applied by TCRdb to the multiplex PCR reads, yields one record per CDR3 protein. The sample records fewer than 650,000 distinct CDR3 sequences, about 46% being singletons. This sample was included in a study of T cells in Graves' hyperthyroidism and ophthalmopathy. The CDR3 runs 14 residues. Losses at the gene ends were 3 bases for V and 9 bases for J; bases not matched to a gene: 5. Germline CDR1 is SGDLS and CDR2 is YYNGEE.

The chain is built from TRBV9 and TRBJ2-7; 14 nucleotides align to TRBD2. The TCR sequence derives from an adult woman with Graves' disease, either hyperthyroidism or ophthalmopathy (not recorded which). The sequenced material came from peripheral blood or thyroid tissue (not recorded which). CDR3 region: CASSAGLAGGVQYF. The CDR3 DNA is TGTGCCAGCAGCGCAGGACTAGCGGGAGGAGTGCAGTACTTC. The full variable domain, completed using reference TRBV9 and TRBJ2-7, is DSGVTQTPKHLITATGQRVTLRCSPRSGDLSVYWYQQSLDQGLQFLIQYYNGEERAKGNILERFSAQQFPDLHSELNLSSLELGDSALYFCASSAGLAGGVQYFGPGTRLTVT.